Sequencing of this T cell receptor beta chain was carried out in a study of shared T cell receptors in the human thymus listed by TCRdb under 2021. Describing the broader study: The study investigated the way shared, self-reactive T-cell receptor alpha chains are produced in the human thymus.

Deletion took 1 base off V and 3 bases off J, with a span of 13 bases between the germline ends. The germline V gene encodes CDR1 SNHLY and CDR2 FYNNEI. Reading from cysteine to phenylalanine, the CDR3 counts 15 amino acids. This entry keeps only the CDR3 DNA: 45 bases, framed from base 1. Libraries were constructed by the immunoSEQ multiplex PCR assay. Sourced from immuneACCESS, this table was stored by TCRdb with only in-frame sequences that have V and J called. A share of the clones is absent; for the studies checked, an unresolved V gene accounts for under half, and the remainder has no known explanation. The sample table shows about 660,000 clones, and 70% to 90% are seen once. Together, the top ten hold 0.0095% to 0.011% of the sample. Concerning this clone itself: Its antigen specificity is not known. Base qualities are missing; no much larger clone stands one base away.

The same data also contributed to another study, on human thymus T cells. As the second paper documents: In Finland, the donors were immunologically healthy infants who were having open corrective cardiac surgery for congenital heart defects. The thymus tissue came from surgical resects taken out during corrective cardiac surgery. Usage of V and J gene segments appeared to be biased in both the thymic and the peripheral blood repertoires. According to the related research, thymic TCR repertoires were highly overlapping among unrelated individuals. The study characterized TCR alpha and beta repertoires from fewer than 10 infant thymus samples and a few related peripheral blood samples. The cohort included several male and a couple of female infants, with donor ages spanning 7 to 244 days. After being mechanically released from the tissue, thymocytes were kept at -70 degrees C in pellets of about 8.5-30 million cells. A QIAsymphony instrument was used to extract genomic DNA from frozen cell pellets. The immunoSEQ multiplex PCR assay was used to amplify the TCRB and TCRAD loci from a standardized quantity of quality-controlled genomic DNA. The amplicons spanned the V(D)J region and were long enough to cover the CDR3 and allow V and J genes to be identified. The amplicons were sequenced on an Illumina platform via the commercial immunoSEQ service. Primer bias and sequencing errors were corrected as previously described, and TCRAD and TCRB definitions were based on the IMGT database. The repertoires were analysed using immunoSEQ Analyzer 3.0 and VDJTools for basic statistics, V/J segment usage, diversity estimates, rarefaction and pairwise overlap. Diversity was estimated with Chao1, ChaoE, Efron-Thisted, Shannon and inverse Simpson indices, and also on datasets down-sampled to the smallest sample. Repertoire overlap was assessed by strict matching of CDR3 nucleotide sequence, V gene and J gene, and clustering was done by Jaccard-based multidimensional scaling. On average, thymus samples yielded around 810,000 unique TCRB clonotypes, whereas blood samples yielded about 84,000.

The sequence is built from TRBV2 and TRBJ2-7, with TRBD2 tentatively as D gene (6 bases match). Sample: thymocytes. This TCR was recovered from a boy younger than two with a congenital heart defect. Donor details come from another sample of the same person, matched by shared clones. The DNA sequence is given as TGTGCCAGCAGTGAAGAAGTGGACTATATCTACGAGCAGTACTTC. It translates as CASSEEVDYIYEQYF.